This T cell receptor beta chain comes out of a study of beta chain features in type 1 diabetes. Concerning this clone: Its antigen is currently unknown.

CDR3 length: 16 residues. Germline trimming cut 4 bases from V and 3 bases from J; bases unmatched to any gene: 9. Germline lookup yields CDR1 GTSNPN and CDR2 SVGIG (reference sequence). Sequenced material consisted of expressed TCRB transcripts (all of the isolated RNA was reverse transcribed). This table comes from immunoSEQ multiplex PCR, and its TCRdb copy is limited to in-frame clones, with some not included. The sample records about 360,000 clones, around an eighth being singletons. Purity above 95% was achieved in all sorted populations. Points from the study as a whole: cDNA-based reads could over-represent cells with high TCR expression. Patients and controls would be equally affected if PCR favored shorter templates.

The sequenced sample consisted of naive CD4+ T cells from blood. V gene TRBV30 combines with J gene TRBJ2-1; TRBD2 agrees at 10 bases. The origin of this receptor is a man younger than 35 in good health. The CDR3 spells CAWKAGGQNIYNEQFF. CDR3 coding DNA: TGTGCCTGGAAAGCGGGGGGGCAAAATATCTACAATGAGCAGTTCTTC.